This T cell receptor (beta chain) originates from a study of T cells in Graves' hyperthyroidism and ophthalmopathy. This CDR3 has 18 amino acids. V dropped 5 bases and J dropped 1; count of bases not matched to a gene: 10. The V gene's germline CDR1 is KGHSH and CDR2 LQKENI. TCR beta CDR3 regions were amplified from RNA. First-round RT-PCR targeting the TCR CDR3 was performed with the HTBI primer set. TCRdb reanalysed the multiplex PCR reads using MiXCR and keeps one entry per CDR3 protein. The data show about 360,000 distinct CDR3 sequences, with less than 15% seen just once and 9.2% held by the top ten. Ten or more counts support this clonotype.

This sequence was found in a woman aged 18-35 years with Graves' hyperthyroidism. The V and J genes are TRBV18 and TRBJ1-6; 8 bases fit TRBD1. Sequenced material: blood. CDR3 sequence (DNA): TGTGCCAGCTCATACCAAGGACAGGGAAGGTCCTATAATTCACCCCTCCACTTT. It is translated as CASSYQGQGRSYNSPLHF. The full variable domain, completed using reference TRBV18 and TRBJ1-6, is NAGVMQNPRHLVRRRGQEARLRCSPMKGHSHVYWYRQLPEEGLKFMVYLQKENIIDESGMPKERFSAEFPKEGPSILRIQQVVRGDSAAYFCASSYQGQGRSYNSPLHFGNGTRLTVT.